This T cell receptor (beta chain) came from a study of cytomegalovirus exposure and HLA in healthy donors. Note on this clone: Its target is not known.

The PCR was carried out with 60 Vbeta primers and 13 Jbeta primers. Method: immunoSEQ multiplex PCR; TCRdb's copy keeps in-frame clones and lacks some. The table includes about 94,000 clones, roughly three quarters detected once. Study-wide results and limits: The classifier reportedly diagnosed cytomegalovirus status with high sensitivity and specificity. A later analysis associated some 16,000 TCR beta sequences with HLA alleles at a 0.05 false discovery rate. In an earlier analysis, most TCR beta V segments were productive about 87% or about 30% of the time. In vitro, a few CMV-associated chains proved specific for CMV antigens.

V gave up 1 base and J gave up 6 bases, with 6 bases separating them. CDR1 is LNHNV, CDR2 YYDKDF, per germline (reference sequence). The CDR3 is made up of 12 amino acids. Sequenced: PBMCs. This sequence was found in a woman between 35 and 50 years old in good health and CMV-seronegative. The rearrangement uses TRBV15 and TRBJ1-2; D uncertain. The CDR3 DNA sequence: TGTGCCACCAGCAGAGCCTTTGATGGCTACACCTTC. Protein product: CATSRAFDGYTF.